This T cell receptor (beta chain) is drawn from a study of blood T cell repertoires in COVID-19. The germline V gene encodes CDR1 MNHEY and CDR2 SVGAGI. Trimming cost V 2 bases and J 2 bases, with 8 bases left between them. This CDR3 region has 14 residues. Methods used by the authors: The assay estimated nucleated cells by amplifying reference gene primers. TCRdb keeps only in-frame clones here, not all; method: immunoSEQ multiplex PCR. V, J and clone size were drawn from that table, and D and trimming were deduced from the DNA. The sample consists of roughly 100,000 clones, over 75% of them appearing once.

The genes are TRBV6-5 and TRBJ2-3; D call uncertain. The sequencing input was peripheral blood. The source of this sequence is a human donor in a cohort sampled during active or convalescent COVID-19. The CDR3, as DNA: TGTGCCAGCAGTTACACTCTACCCACAGATACGCAGTATTTT. This sequence encodes CASSYTLPTDTQYF.